A single sample is the source of the 22 T cell receptor beta chains below, sequenced in a study of blood T cell repertoires in COVID-19. The repertoire was sequenced with immunoSEQ multiplex PCR; TCRdb's copy has only in-frame clones and lacks some. The sample has some 490,000 clones, 70% to 90% seen once. The sequenced sample consisted of PBMCs or T cells enriched from blood (not recorded which). The receptor source for this set is a woman in her sixties who had recovered from COVID-19.

V is TRBV12-5 and J is TRBJ1-6, with a weak D call TRBD1 (5 bases). The V end was cut by 0 bases, the J end by 9 bases, with 12 bases between. Germline lookup yields CDR1 LGHNT and CDR2 FRNRAP. The CDR3 runs 15 residues. In DNA form, the CDR3 reads TGTGCTAGTGGTTTGGTACGAGACAGAAGTTCACCCCTCCACTTT. This codes for CASGLVRDRSSPLHF.

J is TRBJ2-3 and V is TRBV24-1; possible D gene TRBD2, 5 bases. Trimming removed 1 base from V and 3 bases from J, with 16 bases in between. The CDR3 runs 17 residues. Germline V gives CDR1 KGHDR, CDR2 SFDVKD. CDR3 nucleotides: TGTGCCACCAGTGATTTCCCGGGAACAGTGGGAACAGATACGCAGTATTTT. Its protein is CATSDFPGTVGTDTQYF.

The DNA for the CDR3 is TGTGCCAGCAGCTTAAACAGCCGGGAGAGCAATCAGCCCCAGCATTTT. As protein: CASSLNSRESNQPQHF. J is TRBJ1-5 and V is TRBV7-8, with no clear D. Germline assignment: CDR1 SGHVS and CDR2 FQNEAQ. V was pared by 2 bases and J by 1 base, with 12 bases between. This CDR3 has 16 residues.

The chain couples TRBV2 to TRBJ2-3; no reliable D call. Germline loops: CDR1 SNHLY, CDR2 FYNNEI. V dropped 1 base and J dropped 2 bases, with 4 bases sitting between them. The CDR3 totals 13 residues. The CDR3 DNA reads TGTGCCAGCAGTGAAGTTAACACAGATACGCAGTATTTT. As protein: CASSEVNTDTQYF. The complete variable domain, with remaining parts taken from reference TRBV2 and TRBJ2-3, reads EPEVTQTPSHQVTQMGQEVILRCVPISNHLYFYWYRQILGQKVEFLVSFYNNEISEKSEIFDDQFSVERPDGSNFTLKIRSTKLEDSAMYFCASSEVNTDTQYFGPGTRLTVL.

The CDR3 bases are TGTGCCAGCAGCGGACAGTTCCCCTCCTACGAGCAGTACTTC. Translated: CASSGQFPSYEQYF. The chain links TRBV9 to TRBJ2-7; the D gene is possibly TRBD1 (5 bases). V was trimmed by 3 bases and J by 0 bases, leaving 10 bases between them. Germline CDR1 and CDR2: SGDLS and YYNGEE. This CDR3 contains 14 residues.

The J gene is TRBJ1-1, the V gene TRBV2; no clear D. V lost 4 bases, J lost 3 bases, and 9 bases lay in between. CDR1 and CDR2 from the germline V gene are SNHLY and FYNNEI. CDR3 length: 13 amino acids. CDR3 bases: TGTGCCAGCAGTGTGACGCAGGACACTGAAGCTTTCTTT. The encoded protein is CASSVTQDTEAFF.

The J gene is TRBJ1-1, the V gene TRBV2; 12 nucleotides agree with TRBD1. The ends lost 6 bases at V and 0 bases at J; junction bases unmatched: 2. The CDR3 contains 15 residues. The germline V gene encodes CDR1 SNHLY and CDR2 FYNNEI. The CDR3 region has the DNA TGTGCCAGCAGCGGGACAGGGGGCATGAACACTGAAGCTTTCTTT. Its protein is CASSGTGGMNTEAFF.

V usage is TRBV10-3 and J usage is TRBJ1-5; D is unresolved. The V gene lost 4 bases and the J gene lost 3 bases, with 7 bases spanning the gap. The CDR3 sequence is 13 residues long. CDR1 is ENHRY, CDR2 SYGVKD, per germline. The CDR3 DNA is TGTGCCATCAGTGTGGCAGACAATCAGCCCCAGCATTTT. This sequence encodes CAISVADNQPQHF.

This sequence joins TRBV28 and TRBJ2-3, with 8 nucleotides matching TRBD1. Germline lookup yields CDR1 MDHEN and CDR2 SYDVKM. This CDR3 is 16 amino acids long. V shed 6 bases, J shed 1 base, and the junction held 9 bases outside the gene matches. CDR3 nucleotides: TGTGCCAGCAGCCCTTCAGGGGGCACGGGCACAGATACGCAGTATTTT. It yields the protein CASSPSGGTGTDTQYF.

The chain uses TRBV24-1 and TRBJ1-1; TRBD1 aligns across 9 bases. The junction had 10 bases not matched to a gene; V was cut back by 7 bases and J by 5 bases. Per the germline V gene, CDR1 is KGHDR and CDR2 is SFDVKD. The CDR3 has 15 residues. The CDR3 protein is CATSGPTDRGTEAFF. The CDR3 coding sequence is TGTGCCACCAGCGGACCCACGGACAGGGGAACTGAAGCTTTCTTT.

The V call is TRBV6-5, the J call TRBJ1-2; D unresolved. From germline, CDR1 is MNHEY and CDR2 SVGAGI. V lost 0 bases to trimming and J lost 8 bases, with 13 bases between them. The CDR3 covers 14 residues. CDR3 coding DNA: TGTGCCAGCAGTTACTCACCGGGAACGTACGGCTACACCTTC. Its protein product is CASSYSPGTYGYTF.

The chain employs TRBV2 and TRBJ2-7; the match to TRBD2 covers 12 bases. Germline values: CDR1 SNHLY, CDR2 FYNNEI. The CDR3 is 14 amino acids. With 7 bases clipped from V and 2 bases from J, the junction kept 3 bases outside the gene matches. CDR3 protein: CASKLAGGPYEQYV. The DNA of the CDR3 is TGTGCCAGCAAACTAGCGGGGGGTCCCTACGAGCAGTACGTC.

With regard to this clone: The identical CDR3 is also encoded by other nucleotide sequences in the sample. The J gene is TRBJ1-2, the V gene TRBV6-5; D possibly corresponds to TRBD1 (6 bases). This CDR3 contains 14 residues. V lost 6 bases and J 0 bases, leaving 11 bases between the germline ends. Per germline, CDR1 MNHEY and CDR2 SVGAGI. CDR3 in DNA: TGTGCCAGCAGCAGGCAGGGGCCTAACTATGGCTACACCTTC. Translating gives CASSRQGPNYGYTF.

The rearrangement links TRBV10-1 to TRBJ2-1, with a possible D match to TRBD2 (5 bases). The length of the CDR3 is 13 residues. Germline values: CDR1 WNHNN, CDR2 SYGVQD (reference sequence). Trimming shortened V by 5 bases and J by 7 bases, and 12 bases separated the two germline ends. CDR3 nucleotide sequence: TGCGCCAGCAGTCCCGGCCCGGGGAATGAGCAGTTCTTC. Residues: CASSPGPGNEQFF.

This clone was detected only once. This sequence joins TRBV9 and TRBJ1-2; TRBD1 might be the D (5 bases). CDR1 SGDLS and CDR2 YYNGEE come from the germline V gene. This CDR3 is 12 amino acids long. The ends were cut back, 2 bases at V and 7 bases at J, with 9 bases in the middle. The CDR3 coding sequence is TGTGCCAGCAGCGTGGTTCAGGGTGGCTACACCTTC. Protein sequence: CASSVVQGGYTF.

This clone was observed once. The chain employs TRBV2 and TRBJ2-2; TRBD2 aligns across 9 bases. From germline, CDR1 is SNHLY and CDR2 FYNNEI. The CDR3 has 16 amino acids. The ends lost 6 bases at V and 0 bases at J; junction bases unmatched: 5. The CDR3, as DNA: TGTGCCAGCAGGACAAGACTAGCGGCGAACACCGGGGAGCTGTTTTTT. It codes for CASRTRLAANTGELFF.

The V gene is TRBV7-2, the J gene TRBJ2-7, with D maybe TRBD1 (6 bases). Germline-derived CDR1 and CDR2 are SGHTA and FQGNSA. Trimming removed 1 base from V and 2 bases from J, with 9 bases in between. This CDR3 is built from 14 residues. The CDR3 sequence: CASSLDRATYEQYF. CDR3 bases: TGTGCCAGCAGCTTAGACAGGGCCACCTACGAGCAGTACTTC.

The chain employs TRBV3-1 (or the pseudogene TRBV3-2) and TRBJ1-5; 7 bases agree with TRBD1. The CDR3 sequence is 13 residues long. The V gene's germline CDR1 is LGHDT and CDR2 YNNKEL (reference sequence). Germline trimming cut 4 bases from V and 7 bases from J; bases unmatched to any gene: 4. The CDR3, as DNA: TGTGCCAGCAGCCGGGACAGCTCCCAGCCCCAGCATTTT. Translated, it gives CASSRDSSQPQHF.

The chain employs TRBV3-1 (or the pseudogene TRBV3-2) and TRBJ2-3; weak D call: TRBD1 (7 bases). The CDR3 totals 16 residues. In germline, CDR1 is LGHDT, CDR2 YNNKEL (reference sequence). Trimming pared 4 bases from V and 2 bases from J, leaving 16 bases between. CDR3 nucleotides: TGTGCCAGCAGCCTGGAGGGACAGTCTATCACAGATACGCAGTATTTT. Its translation is CASSLEGQSITDTQYF.

This chain joins TRBV3-1 (or the pseudogene TRBV3-2) and TRBJ1-1; 8 bases agree with TRBD1. V was clipped by 4 bases and J by 1 base; unmatched bases: 2. There are 14 residues in the CDR3. Germline CDR1 reads LGHDT; CDR2 reads YNNKEL (reference sequence). The CDR3 sequence is CASSLGQGNTEAFF. Written as DNA, the CDR3 is TGTGCCAGCAGCCTTGGACAGGGGAACACTGAAGCTTTCTTT.

The gene calls are TRBV5-4 and TRBJ1-1, with 8 bases fitting TRBD1. V dropped 4 bases and J dropped 8; count of bases not matched to a gene: 4. The CDR3 extends over 12 amino acids. Per the germline V gene, CDR1 is SGHNT and CDR2 is YYREEE (reference sequence). Written as DNA, the CDR3 is TGTGCCAGCAGCGTGGGGACAGGCGAAGCTTTCTTT. It codes for CASSVGTGEAFF.

The chain employs TRBV24-1 and TRBJ2-1; TRBD1 agrees at 7 bases. The J segment lost 9 bases and the V segment lost 6 bases, leaving 4 bases of the junction unmatched. The V gene's germline CDR1 is KGHDR and CDR2 SFDVKD. The CDR3 is 12 amino acids. The CDR3 DNA reads as TGTGCCACCAGTAAAACAGGGGTTGAGCAGTTCTTC. Protein product: CATSKTGVEQFF.